These 14 T cell receptor beta chains share one sample of origin, sequenced in a study of shared clonotypes between healthy human individuals. Sequenced by immunoSEQ multiplex PCR; TCRdb stores in-frame clones only, minus some. Of approximately 510,000 clones in the sample, about four fifths were seen once. Material: PBMCs. These receptors were collected from a woman aged 40-49 years in good health. Some clones in this sample may be carry-over from other donors' samples.

Only one count was recorded for this clone. The rearrangement uses TRBV28 and TRBJ1-2; no clear D gene. Germline CDR1 is MDHEN and CDR2 is SYDVKM. The CDR3 runs 13 residues. The ends were cut back, 2 bases at V and 3 bases at J, with 7 bases in the middle. In nucleotides, the CDR3 is TGTGCCAGCAGTTTAGGACGTCACTATGGCTACACCTTC. Protein: CASSLGRHYGYTF.

This clone was detected only a few times. This sequence joins TRBV27 and TRBJ1-6; D remains unclear. With 3 bases removed from V and 4 bases from J, the gap between germline ends came to 7 bases. The germline V gene has CDR1 MNHEY and CDR2 SMNVEV (reference sequence). This CDR3 is built from 14 residues. CDR3 in DNA: TGTGCCAGCAGTTTCAGAGGGTATAATTCACCCCTCCACTTT. Encoded protein: CASSFRGYNSPLHF.

The V gene is TRBV7-2, the J gene TRBJ1-1; D remains ambiguous. Trimming removed 0 bases at V and 2 bases at J, with 10 bases between. This CDR3 spans 15 amino acids. The germline V gene encodes CDR1 SGHTA and CDR2 FQGNSA. This chain's CDR3 is CASSLAPLVNTEAFF. CDR3 nucleotides: TGTGCCAGCAGCTTAGCCCCATTGGTTAACACTGAAGCTTTCTTT.

The chain links TRBV28 to TRBJ2-7; 9 nucleotides align to TRBD2. This CDR3 region has 14 residues. Trimming took 2 bases from V and 2 from J; bases not matched to a gene: 1. Germline V gene sequence: CDR1 MDHEN, CDR2 SYDVKM. In DNA form, the CDR3 reads TGTGCCAGCAGTTTAGGCGGGGGGGCCTACGAGCAGTACTTC. It yields the protein CASSLGGGAYEQYF.

The V gene is TRBV19, the J gene TRBJ1-1; possibly TRBD1 for D (5 bases). Trimming shortened V by 5 bases and J by 6 bases, and 10 bases separated the two germline ends. The CDR3 runs to 12 residues. Germline V lookup: CDR1 LNHDA, CDR2 SQIVND (reference sequence). CDR3 sequence: CASSGDYAEAFF. The DNA of the CDR3 is TGTGCCAGTAGTGGGGACTATGCTGAAGCTTTCTTT.

The CDR3 nucleotides are TGTGCCAGCAGCTTGGCAGGAGACACTGAAGCTTTCTTT. Translating gives CASSLAGDTEAFF. The genes are TRBV11-3 and TRBJ1-1; D call uncertain. There are 13 residues in the CDR3. V dropped 3 bases and J dropped 3 bases, with 8 bases sitting between them. Germline loops: CDR1 SGHNT, CDR2 YENEEA.

The genes are TRBV9 and TRBJ2-7; tentatively, D is TRBD1 (6 bases). The V gene lost 3 bases and the J gene lost 2 bases, with 9 bases spanning the gap. Germline V gives CDR1 SGDLS, CDR2 YYNGEE. This CDR3 region has 13 residues. The chain's CDR3 is CASSGQAAYEQYF. In nucleotides, the CDR3 is TGTGCCAGCAGCGGACAGGCGGCCTACGAGCAGTACTTC. Complete variable domain (other parts from reference TRBV9 and TRBJ2-7): DSGVTQTPKHLITATGQRVTLRCSPRSGDLSVYWYQQSLDQGLQFLIQYYNGEERAKGNILERFSAQQFPDLHSELNLSSLELGDSALYFCASSGQAAYEQYFGPGTRLTVT.

This clone was found a few times. The rearrangement joins TRBV23-1 to TRBJ2-2, with D uncertain. TRBV23-1 is an ORF for which the function is uncertain. V lost 1 base and J 1 base, leaving 4 bases between the germline ends. The CDR3 sequence is 14 residues long. The CDR3 reads CASSQFGNTGELFF. CDR3 DNA sequence: TGCGCCAGCAGTCAATTCGGGAACACCGGGGAGCTGTTTTTT.

The chain combines TRBV6-4 with TRBJ2-2; 8 bases line up with TRBD2. Germline CDR1 and CDR2: MRHNA and SNTAGT. The CDR3 totals 16 residues. The junction had 5 bases not matched to a gene; V was cut back by 4 bases and J by 1 base. CDR3 loop: CASSADTSGNTGELFF. The CDR3 DNA reads TGTGCCAGCAGTGCCGATACTAGCGGGAACACCGGGGAGCTGTTTTTT.

The chain employs TRBV30 and TRBJ1-2, with a possible D match to TRBD1 (5 bases). Germline-derived CDR1 and CDR2 are GTSNPN and SVGIG (reference sequence). With 2 bases removed from V and 8 bases from J, the gap between germline ends came to 9 bases. This CDR3 is 11 amino acids long. CDR3 protein: CAWSHGGGYTF. The CDR3 nucleotides are TGTGCCTGGAGTCACGGGGGGGGCTACACCTTC.

The chain carries TRBV19 and TRBJ1-5, with D possibly TRBD1 on 6 matching bases. V lost 6 bases, J lost 9 bases, and 24 bases lay in between. CDR1 is LNHDA, CDR2 SQIVND, per germline (reference sequence). The CDR3 is 16 amino acids. CDR3 DNA sequence: TGTGCCAGTAGCCAACCGGGACAATGGATTGGGTGGCCCCAGCATTTT. Protein sequence: CASSQPGQWIGWPQHF.

This rearrangement joins TRBV11-2 to TRBJ2-7, with TRBD2 matching 9 bases. J gave up 0 bases and V 5 bases, and 5 bases lay outside the gene matches. This CDR3 spans 15 amino acids. Germline CDR1 is SGHAT and CDR2 is FQNNGV. CDR3 DNA: TGTGCCAGCAGCCCCCGGACTAGCGTCTCCTACGAGCAGTACTTC. Residues: CASSPRTSVSYEQYF.

V is TRBV2 and J is TRBJ1-2, with TRBD1 identical over 7 bases. Trimming removed 1 base from V and 4 bases from J; junction bases left unmatched: 9. The CDR3 totals 16 residues. Germline V gene data show CDR1 as SNHLY and CDR2 as FYNNEI. CDR3 in amino acids: CASSEGLGGAGYGYTF. The CDR3 nucleotides are TGTGCCAGCAGTGAAGGGTTAGGGGGCGCTGGCTATGGCTACACCTTC.

This clone was detected many times. Other DNA sequences in this sample translate to the same CDR3. This chain connects TRBV5-4 to TRBJ2-1; tentative D call: TRBD2 (5 bases). This CDR3 is 15 amino acids long. V was shortened by 0 bases and J by 4 bases, with 11 bases between the two germline ends. The germline CDR1 and CDR2 sequences are SGHNT and YYREEE (reference sequence). The CDR3 region is CASSLVGSRYNEQFF. The CDR3, as DNA: TGTGCCAGCAGCTTGGTAGGGAGTCGGTACAATGAGCAGTTCTTC.